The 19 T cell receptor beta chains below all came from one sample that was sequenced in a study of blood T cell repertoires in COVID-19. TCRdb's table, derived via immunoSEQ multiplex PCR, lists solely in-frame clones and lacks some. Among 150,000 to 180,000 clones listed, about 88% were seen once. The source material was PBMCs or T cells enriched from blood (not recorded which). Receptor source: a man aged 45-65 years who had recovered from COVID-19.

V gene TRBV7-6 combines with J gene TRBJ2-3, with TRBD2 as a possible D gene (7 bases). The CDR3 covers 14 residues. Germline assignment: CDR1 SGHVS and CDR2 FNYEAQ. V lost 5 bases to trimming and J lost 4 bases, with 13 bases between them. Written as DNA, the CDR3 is TGTGCCAGCAGCCTAGGGGGGGGTTCAGATACGCAGTATTTT. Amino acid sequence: CASSLGGGSDTQYF.

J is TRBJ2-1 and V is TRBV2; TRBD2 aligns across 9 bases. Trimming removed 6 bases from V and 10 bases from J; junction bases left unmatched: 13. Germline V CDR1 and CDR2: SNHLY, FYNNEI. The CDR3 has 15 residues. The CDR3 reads CASSRWASGNKEQFF. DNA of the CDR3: TGTGCCAGCAGCAGGTGGGCTAGCGGGAATAAAGAGCAGTTCTTC.

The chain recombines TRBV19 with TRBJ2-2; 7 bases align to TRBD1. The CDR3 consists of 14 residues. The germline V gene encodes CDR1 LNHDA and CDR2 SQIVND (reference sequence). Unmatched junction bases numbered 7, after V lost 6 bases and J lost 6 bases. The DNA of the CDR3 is TGTGCCAGTAGACCGACAGGGCTCCCCGGGGAGCTGTTTTTT. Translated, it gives CASRPTGLPGELFF.

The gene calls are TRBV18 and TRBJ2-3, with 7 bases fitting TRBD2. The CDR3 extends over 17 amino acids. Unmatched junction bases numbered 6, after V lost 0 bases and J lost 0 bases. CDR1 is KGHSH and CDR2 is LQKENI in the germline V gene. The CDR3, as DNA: TGTGCCAGCTCACCACCAGCGGGGATGGGTAGCACAGATACGCAGTATTTT. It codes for CASSPPAGMGSTDTQYF. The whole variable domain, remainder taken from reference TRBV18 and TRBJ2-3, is NAGVMQNPRHLVRRRGQEARLRCSPMKGHSHVYWYRQLPEEGLKFMVYLQKENIIDESGMPKERFSAEFPKEGPSILRIQQVVRGDSAAYFCASSPPAGMGSTDTQYFGPGTRLTVL.

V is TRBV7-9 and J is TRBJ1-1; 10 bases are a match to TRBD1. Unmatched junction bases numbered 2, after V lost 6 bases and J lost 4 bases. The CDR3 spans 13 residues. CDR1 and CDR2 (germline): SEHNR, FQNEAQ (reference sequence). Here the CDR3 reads CASRRTGGTEAFF. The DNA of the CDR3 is TGTGCCAGCAGACGGACAGGGGGCACTGAAGCTTTCTTT.

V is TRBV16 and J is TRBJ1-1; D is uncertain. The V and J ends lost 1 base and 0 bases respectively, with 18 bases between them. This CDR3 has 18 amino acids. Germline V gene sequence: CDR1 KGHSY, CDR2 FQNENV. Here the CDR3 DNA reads TGTGCCAGCAGCCAATTCCGGATACGGGAGCCCATGAACACTGAAGCTTTCTTT. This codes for CASSQFRIREPMNTEAFF.

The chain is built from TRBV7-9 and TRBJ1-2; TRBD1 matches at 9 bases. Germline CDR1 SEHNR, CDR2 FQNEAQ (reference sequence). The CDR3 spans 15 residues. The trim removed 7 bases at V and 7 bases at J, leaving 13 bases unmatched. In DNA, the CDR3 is TGTGCCAGCAACAAAGGGGTGGACAGGGGAAGTGGCTACACCTTC. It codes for CASNKGVDRGSGYTF. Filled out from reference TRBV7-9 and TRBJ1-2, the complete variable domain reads DTGVSQNPRHKITKRGQNVTFRCDPISEHNRLYWYRQTLGQGPEFLTYFQNEAQLEKSRLLSDRFSAERPKGSFSTLEIQRTEQGDSAMYLCASNKGVDRGSGYTFGSGTRLTVV.

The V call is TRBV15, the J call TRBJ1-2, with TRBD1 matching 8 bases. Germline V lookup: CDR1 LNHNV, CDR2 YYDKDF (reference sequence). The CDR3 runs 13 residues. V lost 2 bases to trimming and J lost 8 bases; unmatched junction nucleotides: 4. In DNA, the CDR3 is TGTGCCACCAGCAGACAGGGGGCTCACGGCTACACCTTC. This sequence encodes CATSRQGAHGYTF.

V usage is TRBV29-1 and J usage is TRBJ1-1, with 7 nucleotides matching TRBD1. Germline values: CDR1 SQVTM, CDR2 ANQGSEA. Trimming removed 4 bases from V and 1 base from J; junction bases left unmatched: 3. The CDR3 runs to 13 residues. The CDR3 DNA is TGCAGCGTTGGAGGGACAGCGAACACTGAAGCTTTCTTT. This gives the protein CSVGGTANTEAFF.

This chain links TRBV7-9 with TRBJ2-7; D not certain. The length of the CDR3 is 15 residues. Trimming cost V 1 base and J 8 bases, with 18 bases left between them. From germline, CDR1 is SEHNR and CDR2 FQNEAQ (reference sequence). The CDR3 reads CASSLGVDESTKQYF. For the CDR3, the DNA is TGTGCCAGCAGCTTAGGCGTCGATGAGTCTACGAAGCAGTACTTC.

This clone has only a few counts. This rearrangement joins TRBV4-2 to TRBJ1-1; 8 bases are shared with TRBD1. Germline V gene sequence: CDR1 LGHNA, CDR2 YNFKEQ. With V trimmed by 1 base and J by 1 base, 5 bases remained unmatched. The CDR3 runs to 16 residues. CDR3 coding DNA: TGTGCCAGCAGCCAAGGACCGGGACAGGAGAACACTGAAGCTTTCTTT. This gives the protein CASSQGPGQENTEAFF.

DNA for the CDR3: TGTGCCAGCAGCTCACAGGGGAACAGCAATCAGCCCCAGCATTTT. Residues: CASSSQGNSNQPQHF. The chain couples TRBV7-9 to TRBJ1-5, with TRBD1 matching over 7 bases. This CDR3 region has 15 residues. The V and J ends lost 4 bases and 1 base, in that order; junction bases with no gene match: 4. Germline CDR1 is SEHNR and CDR2 is FQNEAQ (reference sequence).

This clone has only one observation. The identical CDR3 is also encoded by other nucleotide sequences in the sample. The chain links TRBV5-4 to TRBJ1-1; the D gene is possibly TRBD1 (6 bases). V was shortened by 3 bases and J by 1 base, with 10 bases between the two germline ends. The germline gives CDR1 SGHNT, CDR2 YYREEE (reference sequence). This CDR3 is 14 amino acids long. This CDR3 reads CASSSRDKNTEAFF. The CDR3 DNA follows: TGTGCCAGCAGCTCCCGGGACAAGAACACTGAAGCTTTCTTT.

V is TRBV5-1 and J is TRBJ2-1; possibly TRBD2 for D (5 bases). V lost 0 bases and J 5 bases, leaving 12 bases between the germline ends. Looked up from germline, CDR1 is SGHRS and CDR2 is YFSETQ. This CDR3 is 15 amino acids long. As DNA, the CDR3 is TGCGCCAGCAGCTTGGCCCGAGCGGCCAACAATGAGCAGTTCTTC. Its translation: CASSLARAANNEQFF.

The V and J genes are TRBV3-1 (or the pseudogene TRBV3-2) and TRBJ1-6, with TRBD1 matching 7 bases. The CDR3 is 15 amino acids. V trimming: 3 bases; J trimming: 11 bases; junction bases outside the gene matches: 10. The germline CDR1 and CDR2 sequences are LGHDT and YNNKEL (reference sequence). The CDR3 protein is CASSQDTHRGAPLHF. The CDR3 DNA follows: TGTGCCAGCAGCCAGGACACCCACAGGGGTGCACCCCTCCACTTT.

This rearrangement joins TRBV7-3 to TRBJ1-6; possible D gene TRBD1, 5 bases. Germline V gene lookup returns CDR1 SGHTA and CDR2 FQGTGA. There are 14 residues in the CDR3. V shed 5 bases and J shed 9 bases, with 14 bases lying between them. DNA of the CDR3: TGTGCCAGCAGCCTCTCCGGCGGGGGTTCACCCCTCCACTTT. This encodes CASSLSGGGSPLHF. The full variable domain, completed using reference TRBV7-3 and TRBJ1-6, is GAGVSQTPSNKVTEKGKYVELRCDPISGHTALYWYRQSLGQGPEFLIYFQGTGAADDSGLPNDRFFAVRPEGSVSTLKIQRTERGDSAVYLCASSLSGGGSPLHFGNGTRLTVT.

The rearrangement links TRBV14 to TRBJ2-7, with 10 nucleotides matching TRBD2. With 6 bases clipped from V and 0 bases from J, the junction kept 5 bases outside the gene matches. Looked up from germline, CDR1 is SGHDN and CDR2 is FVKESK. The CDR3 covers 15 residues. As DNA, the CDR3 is TGTGCCAGCAGAGGGACTAGCGATAGCTCCTACGAGCAGTACTTC. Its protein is CASRGTSDSSYEQYF.

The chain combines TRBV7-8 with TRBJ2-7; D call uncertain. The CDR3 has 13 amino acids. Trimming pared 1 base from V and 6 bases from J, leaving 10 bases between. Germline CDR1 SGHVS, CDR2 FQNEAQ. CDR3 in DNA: TGTGCCAGCAGCTTAGATAACGTCGGCGAGCAGTACTTC. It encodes CASSLDNVGEQYF.

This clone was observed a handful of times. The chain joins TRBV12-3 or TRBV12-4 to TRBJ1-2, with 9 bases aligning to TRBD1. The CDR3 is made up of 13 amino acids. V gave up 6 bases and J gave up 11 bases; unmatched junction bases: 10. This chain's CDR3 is CASRPDRGPEYTF. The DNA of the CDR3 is TGTGCCAGCAGGCCGGACAGGGGCCCGGAGTACACCTTC.